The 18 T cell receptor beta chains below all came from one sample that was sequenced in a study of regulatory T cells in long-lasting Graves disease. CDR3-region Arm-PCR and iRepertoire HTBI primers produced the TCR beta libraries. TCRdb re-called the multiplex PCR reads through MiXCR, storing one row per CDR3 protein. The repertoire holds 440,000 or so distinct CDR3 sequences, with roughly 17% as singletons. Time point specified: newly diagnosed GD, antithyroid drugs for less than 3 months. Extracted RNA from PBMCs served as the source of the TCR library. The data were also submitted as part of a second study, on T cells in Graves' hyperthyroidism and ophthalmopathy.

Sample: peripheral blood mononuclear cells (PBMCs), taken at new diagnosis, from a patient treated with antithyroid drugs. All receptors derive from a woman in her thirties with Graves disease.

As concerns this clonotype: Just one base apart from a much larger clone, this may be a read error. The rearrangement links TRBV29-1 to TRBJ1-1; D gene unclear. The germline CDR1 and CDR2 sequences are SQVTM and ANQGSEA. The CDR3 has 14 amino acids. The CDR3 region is CNGQPYAGNTEAFF. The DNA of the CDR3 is TGCAACGGCCAACCATATGCGGGGAACACTGAAGCTTTCTTT.

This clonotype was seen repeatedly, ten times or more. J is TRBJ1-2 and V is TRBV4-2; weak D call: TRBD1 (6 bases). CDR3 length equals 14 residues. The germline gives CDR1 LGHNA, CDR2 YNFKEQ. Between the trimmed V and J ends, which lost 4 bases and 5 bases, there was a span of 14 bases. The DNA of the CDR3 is TGTGCCAGCAGCCCGAAAAGGACAGAATATGGCTACACCTTC. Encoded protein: CASSPKRTEYGYTF.

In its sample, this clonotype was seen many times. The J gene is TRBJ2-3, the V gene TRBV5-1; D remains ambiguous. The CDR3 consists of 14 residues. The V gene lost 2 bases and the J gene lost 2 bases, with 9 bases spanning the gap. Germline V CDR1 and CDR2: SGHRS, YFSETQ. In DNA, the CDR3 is TGCGCCAGCAGCTTTAAGGGATACACAGATACGCAGTATTTT. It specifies CASSFKGYTDTQYF.

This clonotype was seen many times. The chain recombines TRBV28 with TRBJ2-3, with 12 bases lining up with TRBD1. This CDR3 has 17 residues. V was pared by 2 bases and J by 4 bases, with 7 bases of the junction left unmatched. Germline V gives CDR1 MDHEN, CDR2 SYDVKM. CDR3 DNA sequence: TGTGCCAGCAGTTTAGTACCGGGACAGGGGGCTCCAGATACGCAGTATTTT. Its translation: CASSLVPGQGAPDTQYF.

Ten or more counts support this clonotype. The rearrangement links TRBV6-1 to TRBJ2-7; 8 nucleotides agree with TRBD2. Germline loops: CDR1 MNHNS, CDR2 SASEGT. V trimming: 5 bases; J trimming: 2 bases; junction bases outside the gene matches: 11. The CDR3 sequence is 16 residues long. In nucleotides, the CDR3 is TGTGCCAGCAGTCCTCGGGGTAGCGGGGATGCCTACGAGCAGTACTTC. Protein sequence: CASSPRGSGDAYEQYF.

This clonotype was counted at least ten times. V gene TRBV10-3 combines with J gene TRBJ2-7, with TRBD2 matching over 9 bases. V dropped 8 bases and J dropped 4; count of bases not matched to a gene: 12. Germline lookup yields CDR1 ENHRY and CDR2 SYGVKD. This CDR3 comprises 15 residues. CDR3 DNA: TGTGCCATCGCCTCGGGAGGCGGGAGGGGGTACGAGCAGTACTTC. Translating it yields CAIASGGGRGYEQYF.

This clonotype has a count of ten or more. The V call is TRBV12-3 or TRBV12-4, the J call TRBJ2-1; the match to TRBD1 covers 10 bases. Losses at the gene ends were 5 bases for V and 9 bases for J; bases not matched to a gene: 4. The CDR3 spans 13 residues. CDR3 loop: CASSPDRGSEQFF. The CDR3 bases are TGTGCCAGCAGTCCGGACAGGGGGAGTGAGCAGTTCTTC.

CDR3 amino acids: CASSYSRDSMNTEAFF. CDR3 nucleotide sequence: TGTGCCAGCAGTTACTCCCGGGACAGTATGAACACTGAAGCTTTCTTT. The chain combines TRBV6-5 with TRBJ1-1, with 7 bases matching TRBD1. The CDR3 spans 16 residues. V lost 0 bases and J lost 0; bases outside the gene matches: 4. Looked up from germline, CDR1 is MNHEY and CDR2 is SVGAGI.

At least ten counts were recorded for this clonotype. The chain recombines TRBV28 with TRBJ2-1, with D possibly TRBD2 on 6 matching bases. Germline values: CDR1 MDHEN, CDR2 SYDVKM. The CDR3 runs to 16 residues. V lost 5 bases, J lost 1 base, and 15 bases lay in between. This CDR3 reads CASSATGVGSYNEQFF. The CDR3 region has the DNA TGTGCCAGCAGTGCCACGGGGGTAGGATCCTACAATGAGCAGTTCTTC.

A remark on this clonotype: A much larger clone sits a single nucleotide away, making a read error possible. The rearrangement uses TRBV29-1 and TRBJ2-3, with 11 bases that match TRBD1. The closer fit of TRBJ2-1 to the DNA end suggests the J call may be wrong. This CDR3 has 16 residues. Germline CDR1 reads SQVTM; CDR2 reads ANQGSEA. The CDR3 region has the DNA TGCAGCGTTGAAGGACTAGTCGGACAGGGGGCAAGCGAGCAGTTCTTC. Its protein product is CSVEGLVGQGASEQFF.

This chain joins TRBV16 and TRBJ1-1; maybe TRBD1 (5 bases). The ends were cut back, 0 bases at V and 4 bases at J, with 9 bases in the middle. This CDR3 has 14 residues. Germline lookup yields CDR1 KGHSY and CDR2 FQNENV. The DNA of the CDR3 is TGTGCCAGCAGCCAATCCCAGGGTGTCACTGAAGCTTTCTTT. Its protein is CASSQSQGVTEAFF.

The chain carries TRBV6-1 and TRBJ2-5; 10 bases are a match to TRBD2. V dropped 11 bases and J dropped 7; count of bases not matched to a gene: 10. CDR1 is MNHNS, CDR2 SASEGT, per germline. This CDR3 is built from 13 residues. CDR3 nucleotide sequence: TGTGCCGTCCGGCTAGCGGGAGAAATGACCCAGTACTTC. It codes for CAVRLAGEMTQYF.

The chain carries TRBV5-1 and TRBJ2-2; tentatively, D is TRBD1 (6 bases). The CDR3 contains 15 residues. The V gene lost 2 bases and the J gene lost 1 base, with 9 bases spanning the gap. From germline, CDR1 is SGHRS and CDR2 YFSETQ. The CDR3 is CASSFYRENTGELFF. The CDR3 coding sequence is TGCGCCAGCAGCTTTTACAGGGAGAACACCGGGGAGCTGTTTTTT.

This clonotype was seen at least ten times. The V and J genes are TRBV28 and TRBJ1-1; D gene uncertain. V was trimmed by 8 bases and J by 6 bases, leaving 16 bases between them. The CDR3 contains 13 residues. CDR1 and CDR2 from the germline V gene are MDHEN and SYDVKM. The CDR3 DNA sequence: TGTGCCAGCTCCCCGGGAGGACTGCCTGAAGCTTTCTTT. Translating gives CASSPGGLPEAFF. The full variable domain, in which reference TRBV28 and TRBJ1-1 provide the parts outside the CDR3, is DVKVTQSSRYLVKRTGEKVFLECVQDMDHENMFWYRQDPGLGLRLIYFSYDVKMKEKGDIPEGYSVSREKKERFSLILESASTNQTSMYLCASSPGGLPEAFFGQGTRLTVV.

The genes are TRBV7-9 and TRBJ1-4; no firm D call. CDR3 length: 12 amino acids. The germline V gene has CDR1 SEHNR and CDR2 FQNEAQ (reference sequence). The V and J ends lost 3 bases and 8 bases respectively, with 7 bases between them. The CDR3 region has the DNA TGTGCCAGCAGCTTCTCCTCCGAAAAACTGTTTTTT. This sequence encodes CASSFSSEKLFF.

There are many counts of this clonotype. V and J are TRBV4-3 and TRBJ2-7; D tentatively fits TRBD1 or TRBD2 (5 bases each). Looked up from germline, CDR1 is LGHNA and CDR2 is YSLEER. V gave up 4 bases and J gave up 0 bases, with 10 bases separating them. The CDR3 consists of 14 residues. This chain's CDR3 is CASSRDGYSYEQYF. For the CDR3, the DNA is TGCGCCAGCAGCCGGGACGGGTACTCCTACGAGCAGTACTTC.

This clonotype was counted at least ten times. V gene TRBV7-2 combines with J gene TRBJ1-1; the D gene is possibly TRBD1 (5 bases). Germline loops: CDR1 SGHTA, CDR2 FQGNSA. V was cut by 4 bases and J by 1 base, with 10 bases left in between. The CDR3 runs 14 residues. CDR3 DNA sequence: TGTGCCAGCAGCTGGGACGTTGGGAACACTGAAGCTTTCTTT. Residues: CASSWDVGNTEAFF.

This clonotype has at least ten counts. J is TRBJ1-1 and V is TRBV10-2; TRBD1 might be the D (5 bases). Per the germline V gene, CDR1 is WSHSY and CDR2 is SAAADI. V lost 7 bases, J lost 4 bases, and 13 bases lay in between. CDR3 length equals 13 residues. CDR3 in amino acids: CASMEGVGTEAFF. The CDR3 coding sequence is TGCGCCAGCATGGAAGGGGTTGGCACTGAAGCTTTCTTT.